This passage covers 15 T cell receptor beta chains from one sample sequenced in a study of cytomegalovirus exposure and HLA in healthy donors (dated by TCRdb to about 2017). Receptor amplification or capture employed the immunoSEQ multiplex PCR assay. The multiplex PCR relied on a mix of 60 forward primers for TCR Vbeta segments and 13 reverse primers for TCR Jbeta segments. In TCRdb, the immuneACCESS table is reduced to in-frame sequences with V and J assigned. These tables do not hold every clone; where another copy was compared, an unresolved V gene accounts for under half, and the others remain unexplained. The sample yields about 150,000 clones; 64% were counted once. The ten most abundant clones make up over 2.5% of the sample. Source material: PBMCs. Every receptor here comes from a woman under 40 in good health and CMV-seropositive.

The chain joins TRBV6-5 to TRBJ2-3, with TRBD2 identical over 8 bases. This CDR3 has 15 amino acids. Germline loops: CDR1 MNHEY, CDR2 SVGAGI. The junction had 12 bases not matched to a gene; V was cut back by 7 bases and J by 6 bases. This chain's CDR3 is CASTDGGAGGDTQYF. The DNA for the CDR3 is TGTGCCAGCACCGACGGGGGGGCCGGTGGGGATACGCAGTATTTT.

The V call is TRBV5-1, the J call TRBJ2-5, with TRBD2 matching 10 bases. Germline-derived CDR1 and CDR2 are SGHRS and YFSETQ. The CDR3 sequence is 16 residues long. J was trimmed by 4 bases and V by 1 base; bases with no gene match: 7. The CDR3 DNA reads as TGCGCCAGCAGCTTGAGGGCGAGCGGGAGGGGAGAGACCCAGTACTTC. It codes for CASSLRASGRGETQYF.

The genes are TRBV4-1 and TRBJ2-7; the match to TRBD1 covers 11 bases. The germline CDR1 and CDR2 sequences are MGHRA and YSYEKL. With 6 bases clipped from V and 2 bases from J, the junction kept 3 bases outside the gene matches. This CDR3 contains 14 residues. CDR3 sequence: CASRPGQGAYEQYF. The CDR3 DNA follows: TGCGCCAGCAGACCGGGACAGGGGGCCTACGAGCAGTACTTC.

This clone has only one observation. The rearrangement uses TRBV18 and TRBJ1-1; D unresolved. V was shortened by 5 bases and J by 4 bases, with 14 bases between the two germline ends. The CDR3 has 14 residues. Germline CDR1 is KGHSH and CDR2 is LQKENI. CDR3 sequence (DNA): TGTGCCAGCTCATTCTCCACCGACTCCACTGAAGCTTTCTTT. Residues: CASSFSTDSTEAFF.

Here the CDR3 DNA reads TGCAGCGTTGTCGGCGGGAGGGCCTACGAGCAGTACTTC. Amino acid sequence: CSVVGGRAYEQYF. This sequence joins TRBV29-1 and TRBJ2-7; 9 positions match TRBD2. The CDR3 is 13 amino acids. Unmatched junction bases numbered 3, after V lost 4 bases and J lost 2 bases. Germline CDR1 reads SQVTM; CDR2 reads ANQGSEA.

The gene calls are TRBV7-9 and TRBJ1-4, with a possible D match to TRBD1 (5 bases). The CDR3 is made up of 16 amino acids. The V and J ends lost 2 bases and 5 bases respectively, with 15 bases between them. Germline V gene sequence: CDR1 SEHNR, CDR2 FQNEAQ (reference sequence). This chain's CDR3 is CASSLNAGRRNEKLFF. In DNA form, the CDR3 reads TGTGCCAGCAGCTTAAATGCGGGACGGAGGAATGAAAAACTGTTTTTT. Full variable domain (missing parts from reference TRBV7-9 and TRBJ1-4): DTGVSQNPRHKITKRGQNVTFRCDPISEHNRLYWYRQTLGQGPEFLTYFQNEAQLEKSRLLSDRFSAERPKGSFSTLEIQRTEQGDSAMYLCASSLNAGRRNEKLFFGSGTQLSVL.

This chain uses TRBV19 with TRBJ1-1; 11 nucleotides align to TRBD1. The length of the CDR3 is 14 residues. The V gene's germline CDR1 is LNHDA and CDR2 SQIVND (reference sequence). Losses at the gene ends were 3 bases for V and 4 bases for J; bases not matched to a gene: 1. The CDR3 coding sequence is TGTGCCAGTAGTATGGGGACAGGGGGCACTGAAGCTTTCTTT. Translation gives CASSMGTGGTEAFF.

This chain joins TRBV6-1 and TRBJ2-7; 12 bases align to TRBD1. The CDR3 has 16 amino acids. J gave up 5 bases and V 4 bases, and 9 bases lay outside the gene matches. CDR1 is MNHNS and CDR2 is SASEGT in the germline V gene. CDR3 sequence (DNA): TGTGCCAGCAGTGTATGGGGACAGGGGGCGATCGACGAGCAGTACTTC. It is translated as CASSVWGQGAIDEQYF.

The rearrangement links TRBV9 to TRBJ2-7, with 9 bases fitting TRBD1. Germline V lookup: CDR1 SGDLS, CDR2 YYNGEE. V gave up 4 bases and J gave up 5 bases; unmatched junction bases: 7. The CDR3 loop spans 14 amino acids. Here the CDR3 reads CASSPQTGGNEQYF. In DNA, the CDR3 is TGTGCCAGCAGCCCCCAGACAGGGGGTAACGAGCAGTACTTC.

The CDR3 sequence: CASSLGAGLASKFSNEQFF. The CDR3 DNA reads TGTGCCAGCAGCTTAGGTGCGGGGCTAGCGAGCAAATTTAGCAATGAGCAGTTCTTC. The chain is built from TRBV7-2 and TRBJ2-1; a possible D gene is TRBD2 (6 bases). Germline values: CDR1 SGHTA, CDR2 FQGNSA. CDR3 size: 19 residues. V lost 1 base and J lost 6, with 25 bases in between.

This clone showed up just a few times. The chain is built from TRBV10-3 and TRBJ1-2, with 7 bases lining up with TRBD1. The CDR3 runs 14 residues. V trimming: 4 bases; J trimming: 3 bases; junction bases outside the gene matches: 5. Germline CDR1 ENHRY, CDR2 SYGVKD. CDR3 nucleotides: TGTGCCATCAGTGTCCTTACAGGGGACTATGGCTACACCTTC. Translation gives CAISVLTGDYGYTF.

The rearrangement uses TRBV2 and TRBJ1-3; no clear D. Looked up from germline, CDR1 is SNHLY and CDR2 is FYNNEI. The V end lost 4 bases, the J end lost 8 bases, and 6 bases lay between the germline ends. The CDR3 is made up of 11 amino acids. The CDR3 loop is CASSVTDTIYF. The CDR3 nucleotides are TGTGCCAGCAGTGTAACAGACACCATATATTTT.

V is TRBV2 and J is TRBJ1-2; the match to TRBD1 covers 10 bases. This CDR3 comprises 16 residues. CDR1 and CDR2 (germline): SNHLY, FYNNEI. Trimming cost V 0 bases and J 4 bases; bases outside gene matches: 5. The CDR3 is CASSEAGTGVTYGYTF. The CDR3, as DNA: TGTGCCAGCAGTGAAGCGGGGACAGGGGTGACCTATGGCTACACCTTC.

The CDR3 nucleotides are TGTGCCAGCAGTCATTCCCCCAGGGGGCGGACTGAAGCTTTCTTT. Encoded protein: CASSHSPRGRTEAFF. The V call is TRBV27, the J call TRBJ1-1; 8 nucleotides line up with TRBD1. V gave up 5 bases and J gave up 5 bases; unmatched junction bases: 10. The CDR3 runs to 15 residues. Germline CDR1 MNHEY, CDR2 SMNVEV (reference sequence).

V is TRBV6-5 and J is TRBJ2-5; no firm D call. V was shortened by 2 bases and J by 2 bases, with 6 bases between the two germline ends. Germline V gives CDR1 MNHEY, CDR2 SVGAGI. The CDR3 is 13 amino acids. CDR3 region: CASSYTVQETQYF. CDR3 sequence (DNA): TGTGCCAGCAGTTACACAGTACAAGAGACCCAGTACTTC.